This entry lists 26 T cell receptor beta chains sequenced from one sample in a study of human T cells and chemical hapten exposure. Regarding time point: patch test 3, about 24 weeks after DPC sensitization. Documented treatment: therapeutic diphenylcyclopropenone sensitization with weekly scalp DPC. TCRdb reprocessed the RACE reads via MiXCR and lists one record per CDR3 protein. In the table there are roughly 84,000 distinct CDR3 sequences, under 14% of which are singletons. The sample in question was whole blood, obtained in connection with sensitization to the hapten diphenylcyclopropenone (DPC). All receptors derive from a woman aged 50 to 65 with alopecia areata. Some clones in this sample may be carry-over from other donors' samples.

In this sample, this clonotype turned up many times. The V and J genes are TRBV6-2 or TRBV6-3 and TRBJ1-5; TRBD1 aligns across 9 bases. V gave up 4 bases and J gave up 7 bases; unmatched junction bases: 5. Germline assignment: CDR1 MNHEY and CDR2 SVGEGT. This CDR3 is built from 14 residues. The CDR3 reads CASSWGQGGQPQHF. CDR3 coding DNA: TGTGCCAGCAGTTGGGGACAGGGCGGGCAGCCCCAGCATTTT.

This clonotype was found a few times. This chain connects TRBV12-1 to TRBJ1-2; TRBD1 is the table's D call, not checked against the DNA. TRBV12-1 is given as a pseudogene. The CDR3 is made up of 17 amino acids. For the CDR3, the DNA is TGTGCCAGCAGCCCCTATAAGAGGGGGTTCTGTAACTATGGCTACACCTTC. Translation gives CASSPYKRGFCNYGYTF.

This clonotype appeared a few times. The V and J genes are TRBV6-6 and TRBJ2-2; 12 nucleotides agree with TRBD2. Germline assignment: CDR1 MNHNY and CDR2 SVGAGI (reference sequence). J lost 0 bases, V lost 6 bases, and 5 bases had no gene match. The CDR3 loop spans 17 amino acids. The CDR3 DNA reads as TGTGCCAGCAGACAGACTAGCGGGGGACCGAACACCGGGGAGCTGTTTTTT. It is translated as CASRQTSGGPNTGELFF.

This clonotype was picked up many times. The V call is TRBV10-1, the J call TRBJ2-2; 15 bases are a match to TRBD2. Germline CDR1 reads WNHNN; CDR2 reads SYGVQD (reference sequence). The CDR3 has 16 residues. V lost 4 bases, J lost 7 bases, and 4 bases stayed unmatched. The CDR3 region is CASSAGTSGRIGELFF. In DNA form, the CDR3 reads TGCGCCAGCAGTGCCGGGACTAGCGGGAGGATCGGGGAGCTGTTTTTT.

The CDR3 spells CASSLAGTGRGRAKNIQYF. The DNA of the CDR3 is TGTGCCAGCAGCTTAGCTGGGACAGGGAGAGGGAGAGCCAAAAACATTCAGTACTTC. The chain combines TRBV7-2 with TRBJ2-4; TRBD1 aligns across 9 bases. The CDR3 is made up of 19 amino acids. CDR1 and CDR2 from the germline V gene are SGHTA and FQGNSA. V lost 0 bases, J lost 0 bases, and 9 bases stayed unmatched.

This clonotype was recorded a few times. The CDR3 coding sequence is TGTGCCAGCGGCGCCACGGAGACCCAGTACTTC. It encodes CASGATETQYF. The chain recombines TRBV6-5 with TRBJ2-5; D is uncertain. Germline-derived CDR1 and CDR2 are MNHEY and SVGAGI. CDR3 size: 11 residues. Trimming left V 8 bases short and J 5 bases short, with 9 bases between.

This clonotype was recorded at least ten times. The chain recombines TRBV19 with TRBJ2-3; D might be TRBD2 (5 bases). Trimming took off 6 bases at V and 5 bases at J, with 9 bases between the two ends. The CDR3 totals 12 residues. CDR1 LNHDA and CDR2 SQIVND come from the germline V gene (reference sequence). This chain's CDR3 is CASRIGGDTQYF. For the CDR3, the DNA is TGTGCCAGTAGGATTGGAGGAGATACGCAGTATTTT.

The chain recombines TRBV12-3 or TRBV12-4 with TRBJ2-1; D may be TRBD1 or TRBD2 (8 bases each). V lost 3 bases and J lost 4, with 25 bases in between. The CDR3 length is 19 residues. The CDR3: CASSFRQGAGGRSYNEQFF. CDR3 nucleotide sequence: TGTGCCAGCAGTTTCCGTCAGGGGGCGGGCGGGAGGTCATACAATGAGCAGTTCTTC.

This clonotype was observed a few times. The V gene is TRBV29-1, the J gene TRBJ2-1; 9 bases match TRBD2. The V gene end was trimmed by 3 bases and the J gene end by 12 bases; junction bases not matched to a gene: 9. This CDR3 spans 13 amino acids. Germline CDR1 reads SQVTM; CDR2 reads ANQGSEA. CDR3 nucleotides: TGCAGCGTTGATGGGGGAGCGGGAGGCCCGCAGTTCTTC. This gives the protein CSVDGGAGGPQFF.

This clonotype came up a few times. CDR3 nucleotide sequence: TGTGCCATCGGACTAGCGGACGAGCAGTACTTC. It encodes CAIGLADEQYF. J is TRBJ2-7 and V is TRBV10-3; 10 bases map to TRBD2. CDR1 and CDR2 (germline): ENHRY, SYGVKD. The CDR3 is 11 residues long. The J segment lost 5 bases and the V segment lost 8 bases, leaving 0 bases of the junction unmatched.

The J gene is TRBJ2-2, the V gene TRBV25-1; no clear D gene. CDR3 length: 13 amino acids. Deletions cut 0 bases from V and 8 bases from J, with 7 bases between. Germline assignment: CDR1 MGHDK and CDR2 SYGVNS. Written as DNA, the CDR3 is TGTGCCAGCAGTGAATATTTGGCTGGGGAGCTGTTTTTT. Amino acids: CASSEYLAGELFF.

This clonotype was found many times. The rearrangement joins TRBV12-3 or TRBV12-4 to TRBJ1-5; 11 nucleotides align to TRBD1. J was trimmed by 4 bases and V by 7 bases; bases with no gene match: 6. The CDR3 runs 15 residues. CDR3 nucleotide sequence: TGTGCCAGCACCATAGGGACAGGGGGTAATCAGCCCCAGCATTTT. It encodes CASTIGTGGNQPQHF.

This chain joins TRBV25-1 and TRBJ2-5, with D perhaps TRBD2 (6 bases). Trimming removed 4 bases at V and 2 bases at J, with 14 bases between. The CDR3 is made up of 15 amino acids. Germline V gives CDR1 MGHDK, CDR2 SYGVNS. In DNA form, the CDR3 reads TGTGCCAGCAGTGTGGGGGGTGCAGGGCAAGAGACCCAGTACTTC. It translates to CASSVGGAGQETQYF.

This clonotype has a handful of counts. The gene calls are TRBV29-1 and TRBJ2-1; possibly TRBD2 for D (6 bases). The V and J ends lost 6 bases and 4 bases respectively, with 16 bases between them. CDR3 length: 14 amino acids. Germline V gene lookup returns CDR1 SQVTM and CDR2 ANQGSEA. The CDR3 coding sequence is TGCAGCGTGACCGGGACTTCCCTTTACAATGAGCAGTTCTTC. This gives the protein CSVTGTSLYNEQFF.

The table lists this clonotype with a few counts. V usage is TRBV7-9 and J usage is TRBJ2-3, with no clear D. V shed 1 base and J shed 2 bases, with 10 bases lying between them. Germline V gene lookup returns CDR1 SEHNR and CDR2 FQNEAQ (reference sequence). The length of the CDR3 is 15 residues. The CDR3 DNA reads as TGTGCCAGCAGCTTAGGGATCGTACTCACAGATACGCAGTATTTT. As protein: CASSLGIVLTDTQYF.

This clonotype was counted many times. The chain uses TRBV5-4 and TRBJ2-1; 8 nucleotides match TRBD1. Germline CDR1 SGHNT, CDR2 YYREEE (reference sequence). This CDR3 spans 17 amino acids. J lost 7 bases, V lost 4 bases, and 16 bases had no gene match. Here the CDR3 reads CASSPGAPGGAGNEQFF. CDR3 DNA sequence: TGTGCCAGCAGCCCCGGAGCTCCAGGGGGCGCAGGGAATGAGCAGTTCTTC.

This clonotype was found a few times. The chain's CDR3 is CASSVESRGNTGELFF. CDR3 nucleotides: TGTGCCAGCAGCGTAGAGAGCAGGGGGAACACCGGGGAGCTGTTTTTT. This sequence joins TRBV9 and TRBJ2-2; maybe TRBD1 (6 bases). The germline V and J ends were trimmed by 0 bases and 1 base, with 10 bases remaining between them. Germline V CDR1 and CDR2: SGDLS, YYNGEE. The CDR3 contains 16 residues.

This clonotype has ten or more counts. The V call is TRBV7-2, the J call TRBJ2-1; 8 nucleotides align to TRBD1. Germline CDR1 reads SGHTA; CDR2 reads FQGNSA. The CDR3 loop spans 14 amino acids. V was pared by 5 bases and J by 7 bases, with 7 bases of the junction left unmatched. The CDR3 bases are TGTGCCAGCAGCCTTCGACAGGGGATAAATGAGCAGTTCTTC. Encoded protein: CASSLRQGINEQFF.

The chain joins TRBV20-1 to TRBJ1-6, with D possibly matching TRBD1 (6 bases). Germline values: CDR1 DFQATT, CDR2 SNEGSKA (reference sequence). There are 14 residues in the CDR3. The germline V and J ends were trimmed by 4 bases and 7 bases, with 14 bases remaining between them. CDR3 in DNA: TGCAGTGCTACCTCAGGACAGTTCAATTCACCCCTCCACTTT. It codes for CSATSGQFNSPLHF.

This chain uses TRBV7-2 with TRBJ2-3; 8 bases are a match to TRBD1. From germline, CDR1 is SGHTA and CDR2 FQGNSA. The CDR3 covers 16 residues. The ends lost 1 base at V and 2 bases at J; junction bases unmatched: 5. The CDR3: CASSLGAGGVTDTQYF. As DNA, the CDR3 is TGTGCCAGCAGCTTAGGGGCAGGGGGCGTCACAGATACGCAGTATTTT.

This clonotype occurred many times. This chain uses TRBV28 with TRBJ2-5, with 10 bases identical to TRBD1. From germline, CDR1 is MDHEN and CDR2 SYDVKM. After removal of 6 bases from V and 3 bases from J, the junction contained 7 bases not matched to a gene. The length of the CDR3 is 15 residues. The chain's CDR3 is CASRALTGGKETQYF. The CDR3 DNA sequence: TGTGCCAGCAGAGCCCTGACAGGGGGCAAAGAGACCCAGTACTTC.

The gene calls are TRBV21-1 and TRBJ2-7; no check of the table's D call, TRBD2, against the DNA was made. TRBV21-1 corresponds to a pseudogene. The CDR3 covers 15 residues. As DNA, the CDR3 is TGTGCCAGCAGCAAAGTCCGCGGGATTTACTACGAGCAGTACTTC. Protein sequence: CASSKVRGIYYEQYF.

The sample holds a few counts of this clonotype. The genes are TRBV9 and TRBJ2-2, with 8 bases matching TRBD2. CDR1 and CDR2 (germline): SGDLS, YYNGEE. The CDR3 extends over 17 amino acids. The trim removed 4 bases at V and 6 bases at J, leaving 14 bases unmatched. Here the CDR3 DNA reads TGTGCCAGCAGCACCCACTTTCGAGCGGGAGCAGCCGGGGAGCTGTTTTTT. It encodes CASSTHFRAGAAGELFF. Full variable domain (outside the CDR3, taken from reference TRBV9 and TRBJ2-2): DSGVTQTPKHLITATGQRVTLRCSPRSGDLSVYWYQQSLDQGLQFLIQYYNGEERAKGNILERFSAQQFPDLHSELNLSSLELGDSALYFCASSTHFRAGAAGELFFGEGSRLTVL.

This rearrangement joins TRBV5-1 to TRBJ2-2; D ambiguous. The V and J ends lost 5 bases and 6 bases respectively, with 5 bases between them. This CDR3 spans 11 amino acids. Germline values: CDR1 SGHRS, CDR2 YFSETQ. CDR3 amino acids: CASSYSGELFF. DNA for the CDR3: TGCGCCAGCAGTTACTCCGGGGAGCTGTTTTTT.

In this sample, this clonotype turned up a few times. The V gene is TRBV9, the J gene TRBJ2-2, with 9 bases fitting TRBD2. CDR1 SGDLS and CDR2 YYNGEE come from the germline V gene. After removal of 4 bases from V and 3 bases from J, the junction contained 10 bases not matched to a gene. This CDR3 spans 17 amino acids. CDR3 loop: CASSLRGIAGDTGELFF. Here the CDR3 DNA reads TGTGCCAGCAGCCTAAGAGGAATAGCGGGGGACACCGGGGAGCTGTTTTTT. The whole variable domain, filled in from reference TRBV9 and TRBJ2-2, reads DSGVTQTPKHLITATGQRVTLRCSPRSGDLSVYWYQQSLDQGLQFLIQYYNGEERAKGNILERFSAQQFPDLHSELNLSSLELGDSALYFCASSLRGIAGDTGELFFGEGSRLTVL.

This chain connects TRBV9 to TRBJ2-2, with unresolved D. The CDR3 consists of 16 residues. Germline V lookup: CDR1 SGDLS, CDR2 YYNGEE. The germline V and J ends were trimmed by 4 bases and 1 base, with 14 bases remaining between them. The CDR3 coding sequence is TGTGCCAGCAGCTCCAGACATTCCTTGAACACCGGGGAGCTGTTTTTT. Protein sequence: CASSSRHSLNTGELFF.